This entry lists 17 T cell receptor beta chains sequenced from one sample in a study of CD8+ T cells in alopecia areata. Extraction of RNA preceded its reverse transcription into cDNA, which served as the sequencing template. The table came from immunoSEQ multiplex PCR; TCRdb's copy has only in-frame clones and leaves some out. The sample holds about 110,000 clones, around 55% seen once. The sample was CD8+ T cells sorted from blood. The receptors were sampled from a human donor in good health.

The chain uses TRBV29-1 and TRBJ2-2; D gene unclear. This CDR3 is 13 amino acids long. Trimming left V 3 bases short and J 4 bases short, with 9 bases between. Germline CDR1 and CDR2: SQVTM and ANQGSEA. The DNA of the CDR3 is TGCAGCGTTGAGAACAGCTTCACCGGGGAGCTGTTTTTT. This translates into CSVENSFTGELFF.

V is TRBV4-1 and J is TRBJ1-1; 9 positions match TRBD1. The V segment lost 1 base and the J segment 0 bases; nucleotides outside the gene matches: 3. Germline V gene lookup returns CDR1 MGHRA and CDR2 YSYEKL. The CDR3 consists of 16 residues. CDR3 nucleotide sequence: TGCGCCAGCAGCCAAGGGGGGACAGGGCTGAACACTGAAGCTTTCTTT. Translating gives CASSQGGTGLNTEAFF.

V gene TRBV19 combines with J gene TRBJ2-1, with D possibly being TRBD1 (5 bases). From germline, CDR1 is LNHDA and CDR2 SQIVND (reference sequence). V dropped 2 bases and J dropped 4 bases, with 9 bases sitting between them. This CDR3 is built from 14 residues. CDR3 residues: CASSIHDRYNEQFF. Written as DNA, the CDR3 is TGTGCCAGTAGTATACATGACAGATACAATGAGCAGTTCTTC. Filled out from reference TRBV19 and TRBJ2-1, the complete variable domain reads DGGITQSPKYLFRKEGQNVTLSCEQNLNHDAMYWYRQDPGQGLRLIYYSQIVNDFQKGDIAEGYSVSREKKESFPLTVTSAQKNPTAFYLCASSIHDRYNEQFFGPGTRLTVL.

The V and J genes are TRBV6-5 and TRBJ2-3, with 9 nucleotides matching TRBD2. The CDR3 contains 15 residues. Trimming removed 5 bases from V and 2 bases from J; junction bases left unmatched: 5. CDR1 and CDR2 (germline): MNHEY, SVGAGI. The CDR3 DNA follows: TGTGCCAGCAGTCACCTAGCGGGGAACACAGATACGCAGTATTTT. It translates to CASSHLAGNTDTQYF.

The chain has TRBV2 and TRBJ2-1; 9 positions agree with TRBD2. The germline CDR1 and CDR2 sequences are SNHLY and FYNNEI. V was pared by 3 bases and J by 7 bases, with 7 bases of the junction left unmatched. The CDR3 extends over 15 amino acids. CDR3 residues: CASSERRGGVNEQFF. CDR3 sequence (DNA): TGTGCCAGCAGTGAGAGGCGGGGGGGCGTAAATGAGCAGTTCTTC.

This clone showed up just a few times. The CDR3 DNA reads TGTGCCAGCAGTTTACTAGCGGGGGCGGACGGGCAGTTCTTC. This codes for CASSLLAGADGQFF. This sequence joins TRBV28 and TRBJ2-1; TRBD2 aligns across 10 bases. Germline loops: CDR1 MDHEN, CDR2 SYDVKM. Trimming at V came to 2 bases and at J to 12 bases, leaving 7 bases not matched to a gene. The CDR3 is 14 residues long.

The rearrangement uses TRBV9 and TRBJ2-6, with D possibly called TRBD1 or TRBD2 (5 bases each). This CDR3 contains 12 residues. The ends were cut back, 5 bases at V and 10 bases at J, with 10 bases in the middle. Germline V lookup: CDR1 SGDLS, CDR2 YYNGEE. The CDR3 loop reads CASSVGTNVLTF. The CDR3 DNA sequence: TGTGCCAGCAGTGTCGGGACGAACGTCCTGACTTTC.

This clone was detected a few times. The CDR3 spells CASSSGQGPGELFF. CDR3 sequence (DNA): TGTGCCAGCAGCTCCGGACAGGGGCCCGGGGAGCTGTTTTTT. This sequence joins TRBV7-3 and TRBJ2-2; the match to TRBD1 covers 9 bases. The ends lost 4 bases at V and 6 bases at J; junction bases unmatched: 3. The CDR3 totals 14 residues. Per the germline V gene, CDR1 is SGHTA and CDR2 is FQGTGA. The entire variable domain, with the rest obtained from reference TRBV7-3 and TRBJ2-2, is as follows: GAGVSQTPSNKVTEKGKYVELRCDPISGHTALYWYRQSLGQGPEFLIYFQGTGAADDSGLPNDRFFAVRPEGSVSTLKIQRTERGDSAVYLCASSSGQGPGELFFGEGSRLTVL.

In its sample, this clone was seen a few times. The genes are TRBV19 and TRBJ2-2, with 9 bases that match TRBD1. After removal of 4 bases from V and 4 bases from J, the junction contained 7 bases not matched to a gene. Germline loops: CDR1 LNHDA, CDR2 SQIVND (reference sequence). The CDR3 sequence is 16 residues long. CDR3 DNA: TGTGCCAGTAGTACAGACAGGGGGTCGCGCACCGGGGAGCTGTTTTTT. Translating it yields CASSTDRGSRTGELFF.

CDR3 sequence reads: CASSLAEGYNEQFF. The DNA for the CDR3 is TGTGCCAGCAGCTTGGCTGAGGGGTACAATGAGCAGTTCTTC. The chain carries TRBV5-4 and TRBJ2-1; D tentatively reads TRBD1 or TRBD2 (5 bases each). Germline V gene data show CDR1 as SGHNT and CDR2 as YYREEE (reference sequence). The V end was cut by 0 bases, the J end by 4 bases, with 8 bases between. The CDR3 is made up of 14 amino acids.

V usage is TRBV9 and J usage is TRBJ2-7, with D perhaps matching TRBD2 (5 bases). CDR1 and CDR2 (germline): SGDLS, YYNGEE. The CDR3 runs to 14 residues. Trimming cost V 4 bases and J 7 bases, with 18 bases left between them. The CDR3 here is CASSPPVGEREQYF. As DNA, the CDR3 is TGTGCCAGCAGCCCCCCCGTTGGGGAGAGGGAGCAGTACTTC.

This rearrangement joins TRBV7-9 to TRBJ2-3, with 8 nucleotides matching TRBD1. Per the germline V gene, CDR1 is SEHNR and CDR2 is FQNEAQ (reference sequence). The CDR3 sequence is 15 residues long. V gave up 5 bases and J gave up 1 base; unmatched junction bases: 5. The chain's CDR3 is CASSHSTGGTDTQYF. The CDR3 DNA sequence: TGTGCCAGCAGCCATTCGACAGGGGGCACAGATACGCAGTATTTT.

This clone was seen only a few times. The V gene is TRBV6-5, the J gene TRBJ2-1; D not certain. Trimming pared 8 bases from V and 0 bases from J, leaving 11 bases between. The germline gives CDR1 MNHEY, CDR2 SVGAGI. The CDR3 is made up of 14 amino acids. The CDR3 sequence: CASSKLFSYNEQFF. The CDR3 region has the DNA TGTGCCAGCTCCAAGCTTTTCTCCTACAATGAGCAGTTCTTC.

The rearrangement uses TRBV18 and TRBJ2-3, with D perhaps assigned TRBD1 or TRBD2 (5 bases each). The CDR3 consists of 16 residues. The V gene's germline CDR1 is KGHSH and CDR2 LQKENI. V lost 3 bases and J 1 base, leaving 14 bases between the germline ends. The CDR3 DNA is TGTGCCAGCTCACCCCGAGAGGGGTGGGGCACAGATACGCAGTATTTT. Translation: CASSPREGWGTDTQYF.

The CDR3 spells CASSYVGHYGYTF. For the CDR3, the DNA is TGTGCCAGCAGTTACGTGGGTCACTATGGCTACACCTTC. The chain couples TRBV6-5 to TRBJ1-2, with D uncertain. CDR1 MNHEY and CDR2 SVGAGI come from the germline V gene. The CDR3 is 13 amino acids. Trimming cost V 2 bases and J 3 bases, with 7 bases left between them.

This chain uses TRBV5-6 with TRBJ1-2; D possibly corresponds to TRBD1 (6 bases). Trimming took 0 bases from V and 4 from J, leaving 13 bases between them. Germline CDR1 and CDR2: SGHDT and YYEEEE. The CDR3 runs 15 residues. In DNA, the CDR3 is TGTGCCAGCAGCTTGGGGGCAGGGGTACTCTATGGCTACACCTTC. Translation: CASSLGAGVLYGYTF.

This clone was seen a handful of times. The chain is built from TRBV6-1 and TRBJ2-5, with TRBD1 as a possible D gene (5 bases). The germline V and J ends were trimmed by 3 bases and 5 bases, with 10 bases remaining between them. Germline V gene sequence: CDR1 MNHNS, CDR2 SASEGT. This CDR3 contains 13 residues. CDR3: CASSDREEETQYF. In nucleotides, the CDR3 is TGTGCCAGCAGTGACAGGGAAGAGGAGACCCAGTACTTC.